What follows are 24 T cell receptor beta chains derived from one specimen sequenced in a study of shared clonotypes between healthy human individuals. Sequencing was performed with immunoSEQ multiplex PCR; in TCRdb, only in-frame clones are kept and a portion is missing. In the table there are some 2,400,000 clones, approximately 95% of which are singletons. The sequenced material came from naive CD4+ T cells sorted from blood. Subset of the sample: CD45RA+ positively selected. The source of these receptors is a man between 18 and 35 years old in good health.

Comment on this clone: At the DNA level, this CDR3 is encoded by other sequences in the same sample as well. J is TRBJ1-1 and V is TRBV29-1; D gene ambiguous. Germline assignment: CDR1 SQVTM and CDR2 ANQGSEA. The CDR3 loop spans 13 amino acids. Trimming pared 2 bases from V and 0 bases from J, leaving 7 bases between. CDR3 DNA sequence: TGCAGCGTTGAAATGGTTTTGAACACTGAAGCTTTCTTT. It translates to CSVEMVLNTEAFF.

The chain joins TRBV4-3 to TRBJ2-2, with 9 bases that match TRBD2. CDR3 length equals 18 residues. The ends lost 4 bases at V and 2 bases at J; junction bases unmatched: 11. Germline CDR1 is LGHNA and CDR2 is YSLEER. CDR3 sequence reads: CASSLFVSGSANTGELFF. DNA for the CDR3: TGCGCCAGCAGCCTTTTTGTTAGCGGGAGCGCTAACACCGGGGAGCTGTTTTTT.

This clone was counted a single time. The CDR3 DNA follows: TGTGCCAGCAGTTACGCTCCCGGGAGCACAGATACGCAGTATTTT. Protein sequence: CASSYAPGSTDTQYF. This chain connects TRBV6-6 to TRBJ2-3; D is unclear. There are 15 residues in the CDR3. Germline V lookup: CDR1 MNHNY, CDR2 SVGAGI (reference sequence). The V gene lost 2 bases and the J gene lost 0 bases, with 9 bases spanning the gap.

The table lists this clone with a few counts. The V gene is TRBV30, the J gene TRBJ1-5; D gene uncertain. The V gene's germline CDR1 is GTSNPN and CDR2 SVGIG (reference sequence). This CDR3 is built from 13 residues. The V end lost 2 bases, the J end lost 5 bases, and 10 bases lay between the germline ends. The CDR3 DNA sequence: TGTGCCTGGAGTTCGACATGGGATCAGCCCCAGCATTTT. This gives the protein CAWSSTWDQPQHF. The full variable domain, completed using reference TRBV30 and TRBJ1-5, is SQTIHQWPATLVQPVGSPLSLECTVEGTSNPNLYWYRQAAGRGLQLLFYSVGIGQISSEVPQNLSASRPQDRQFILSSKKLLLSDSGFYLCAWSSTWDQPQHFGDGTRLSIL.

Only a few counts were recorded for this clone. CDR3 sequence: CASIATGEAGELFF. DNA of the CDR3: TGTGCCAGCATCGCGACAGGGGAAGCCGGGGAGCTGTTTTTT. The rearrangement links TRBV6-5 to TRBJ2-2; 8 nucleotides match TRBD1. CDR1 is MNHEY, CDR2 SVGAGI, per germline. V dropped 7 bases and J dropped 6; count of bases not matched to a gene: 7. The CDR3 consists of 14 residues.

This rearrangement joins TRBV4-1 to TRBJ2-3; 14 bases fit TRBD2. With V trimmed by 3 bases and J by 4 bases, 6 bases remained unmatched. The germline CDR1 and CDR2 sequences are MGHRA and YSYEKL. CDR3 length: 17 amino acids. The CDR3 nucleotides are TGCGCCAGCAGCCACCAGACTAGCGGGGGGGCAGCAGATACGCAGTATTTT. Amino acids: CASSHQTSGGAADTQYF.

This clone was counted between two and nine times. This same CDR3 is encoded by further DNA sequences in the sample. The V and J genes are TRBV2 and TRBJ1-2; the D is unclear. The V end lost 2 bases, the J end lost 5 bases, and 6 bases lay between the germline ends. The length of the CDR3 is 12 residues. Looked up from germline, CDR1 is SNHLY and CDR2 is FYNNEI. CDR3 region: CASSETRYGYTF. In DNA form, the CDR3 reads TGTGCCAGCAGTGAAACCAGATATGGCTACACCTTC.

J is TRBJ2-2 and V is TRBV5-1; D unresolved. Germline CDR1 and CDR2: SGHRS and YFSETQ. The V gene lost 0 bases and the J gene lost 2 bases, with 8 bases spanning the gap. CDR3 size: 15 residues. CDR3 region: CASSLGHINTGELFF. CDR3 coding DNA: TGCGCCAGCAGCTTGGGCCATATCAACACCGGGGAGCTGTTTTTT.

A note on this clone: This sample also contains other DNA sequences that code for the same CDR3. The chain recombines TRBV20-1 with TRBJ2-3; D is ambiguous. CDR1 and CDR2 from the germline V gene are DFQATT and SNEGSKA (reference sequence). V lost 5 bases and J lost 2, with 2 bases in between. The CDR3 length is 10 residues. The DNA for the CDR3 is TGCAGTGCTCTCACAGATACGCAGTATTTT. This translates into CSALTDTQYF.

This sequence joins TRBV11-2 and TRBJ1-3; no firm D call. Trimming left V 0 bases short and J 2 bases short, with 14 bases between. The CDR3 covers 17 residues. CDR1 and CDR2 (germline): SGHAT, FQNNGV. The CDR3: CASSLDLPRSAGNTIYF. Here the CDR3 DNA reads TGTGCCAGCAGCTTAGATCTTCCACGGTCGGCTGGAAACACCATATATTTT.

This clone was found once. The chain is built from TRBV6-5 and TRBJ2-3; possibly TRBD1 or TRBD2 for D (5 bases each). The germline V and J ends were trimmed by 6 bases and 3 bases, with 16 bases remaining between them. Germline V CDR1 and CDR2: MNHEY, SVGAGI. The CDR3 covers 15 residues. The CDR3 spells CASSRDPLTTDTQYF. Written as DNA, the CDR3 is TGTGCCAGCAGCCGGGACCCTCTCACTACAGATACGCAGTATTTT.

With regard to this clone: Within the sample, other DNA sequences also encode this same CDR3. This sequence joins TRBV18 and TRBJ1-6; 7 bases agree with TRBD1. Germline V gives CDR1 KGHSH, CDR2 LQKENI. Trimming took 1 base from V and 6 from J; bases not matched to a gene: 3. The CDR3 runs to 15 residues. The CDR3 spells CASSPQGQINSPLHF. In DNA, the CDR3 is TGTGCCAGCTCACCACAGGGACAGATTAATTCACCCCTCCACTTT.

This clone has just one count. Relative to the germline gene, one junction end is altered; a read error may explain this. V gene TRBV10-1 combines with J gene TRBJ1-6; D is uncertain. The CDR3 sequence is 15 residues long. Germline V CDR1 and CDR2: WNHNN, SYGVQD (reference sequence). The CDR3 region is CASSEGSSYNLPLHF. CDR3 in DNA: TGCGCCAGCAGTGAGGGAAGCTCCTATAATTTACCCCTCCACTTT.

The chain is built from TRBV7-9 and TRBJ2-2; tentative D call: TRBD1 (6 bases). Looked up from germline, CDR1 is SEHNR and CDR2 is FQNEAQ (reference sequence). The CDR3 is made up of 14 amino acids. CDR3 loop: CAAQTGGNTGELFF. DNA for the CDR3: TGTGCAGCACAAACTGGGGGCAACACCGGGGAGCTGTTTTTT. Filled out from reference TRBV7-9 and TRBJ2-2, the complete variable domain reads DTGVSQNPRHKITKRGQNVTFRCDPISEHNRLYWYRQTLGQGPEFLTYFQNEAQLEKSRLLSDRFSAERPKGSFSTLEIQRTEQGDSAMYLCAAQTGGNTGELFFGEGSRLTVL.

The chain links TRBV5-1 to TRBJ2-3, with unresolved D. Trimming cost V 0 bases and J 4 bases, with 9 bases left between them. The CDR3 consists of 14 residues. Per germline, CDR1 SGHRS and CDR2 YFSETQ. CDR3 amino acids: CASSLGPIPDTQYF. In DNA form, the CDR3 reads TGCGCCAGCAGCTTGGGTCCAATCCCAGATACGCAGTATTTT.

The J gene is TRBJ2-7, the V gene TRBV19; no clear D. The V end was cut by 5 bases, the J end by 2 bases, with 13 bases between. CDR3 length: 14 residues. Germline values: CDR1 LNHDA, CDR2 SQIVND (reference sequence). This CDR3 reads CASSEPDLPYEQYF. CDR3 coding DNA: TGTGCCAGTAGTGAGCCGGATCTACCCTACGAGCAGTACTTC.

The chain carries TRBV7-6 and TRBJ1-6; unclear D gene. Trimming took 5 bases from V and 10 from J, leaving 9 bases between them. CDR3 size: 12 residues. Germline V gene lookup returns CDR1 SGHVS and CDR2 FNYEAQ. The CDR3 nucleotides read TGTGCCAGCAGCCTCCCCGGGTCACCCCTCCACTTT. It codes for CASSLPGSPLHF.

The chain has TRBV7-2 and TRBJ1-1; 9 positions agree with TRBD1. Losses at the gene ends were 5 bases for V and 11 bases for J; bases not matched to a gene: 9. There are 13 residues in the CDR3. The germline V gene has CDR1 SGHTA and CDR2 FQGNSA. CDR3: CASSPRTGVGAFF. The CDR3 nucleotides are TGTGCCAGCAGCCCTAGGACAGGGGTTGGGGCTTTCTTT.

The chain is built from TRBV5-6 and TRBJ2-7, with 10 bases aligning to TRBD2. Germline CDR1 reads SGHDT; CDR2 reads YYEEEE. The CDR3 length is 14 residues. V was pared by 4 bases and J by 1 base, with 2 bases of the junction left unmatched. CDR3 in amino acids: CASSQGLASYEQYF. The CDR3 nucleotides read TGTGCCAGCAGCCAGGGACTAGCGTCCTACGAGCAGTACTTC.

The J gene is TRBJ2-3, the V gene TRBV7-3; D might be TRBD2 (6 bases). The CDR3 loop spans 16 amino acids. Germline assignment: CDR1 SGHTA and CDR2 FQGTGA. V shed 1 base and J shed 1 base, with 12 bases lying between them. The CDR3 loop reads CASSLIAGPCTDTQYF. The CDR3 nucleotides read TGTGCCAGCAGCTTAATCGCGGGGCCTTGCACAGATACGCAGTATTTT.

The genes are TRBV30 and TRBJ2-2, with TRBD2 matching over 9 bases. V gave up 1 base and J gave up 3 bases; unmatched junction bases: 3. The CDR3 loop spans 15 amino acids. CDR1 and CDR2 from the germline V gene are GTSNPN and SVGIG (reference sequence). The DNA of the CDR3 is TGTGCCTGGAGTGGATTAGCGGGAGACACCGGGGAGCTGTTTTTT. It yields the protein CAWSGLAGDTGELFF.

The genes are TRBV4-2 and TRBJ1-1; a weak D match, TRBD1 (5 bases). V was cut by 3 bases and J by 0 bases, with 11 bases left in between. Looked up from germline, CDR1 is LGHNA and CDR2 is YNFKEQ. The CDR3 runs to 15 residues. In DNA form, the CDR3 reads TGTGCCAGCAGCCAGGGGGGAACTATGAACACTGAAGCTTTCTTT. Translating it yields CASSQGGTMNTEAFF.

Notes on this clone: The same CDR3 can be traced to other DNA sequences in this sample. V is TRBV19 and J is TRBJ1-1; no clear D gene. Trimming removed 3 bases from V and 0 bases from J, with 8 bases in between. The CDR3 is 14 residues long. Per germline, CDR1 LNHDA and CDR2 SQIVND (reference sequence). CDR3 protein: CASSIGVMNTEAFF. CDR3 DNA: TGTGCCAGTAGTATCGGTGTCATGAACACTGAAGCTTTCTTT. Using reference TRBV19 and TRBJ1-1 for the parts outside the CDR3, the full variable domain is DGGITQSPKYLFRKEGQNVTLSCEQNLNHDAMYWYRQDPGQGLRLIYYSQIVNDFQKGDIAEGYSVSREKKESFPLTVTSAQKNPTAFYLCASSIGVMNTEAFFGQGTRLTVV.

To note about this clone: Other DNA variants within this sample encode the same CDR3. The chain joins TRBV28 to TRBJ2-7, with D perhaps matching TRBD1 (6 bases). This CDR3 has 14 residues. V lost 5 bases, J lost 2 bases, and 13 bases lay in between. Per the germline V gene, CDR1 is MDHEN and CDR2 is SYDVKM. For the CDR3, the DNA is TGTGCCAGCAGTCCTCGCACAGGGACCTACGAGCAGTACTTC. Residues: CASSPRTGTYEQYF.